A single sample gave rise to the 8 T cell receptor beta chains below, sequenced in a study of cytomegalovirus exposure and HLA in healthy donors. With 60 Vbeta and 13 Jbeta primers, the PCR was carried out. Assay used: immunoSEQ multiplex PCR; TCRdb lists only in-frame clones, some missing. The top ten hold 1.5% to 2% of the sample, which has 110,000 to 150,000 clones, 76% seen once. The sequenced sample consisted of PBMCs. These receptors were taken from a woman aged 40 to 55 in good health and CMV-seronegative.

This chain connects TRBV7-7 to TRBJ1-4; D is perhaps TRBD1 (6 bases). The CDR3 extends over 13 amino acids. The V and J ends lost 5 bases and 8 bases respectively, with 12 bases between them. The V gene's germline CDR1 is SSHAT and CDR2 FNYEAQ (reference sequence). The CDR3 region is CASSTGQTEKLFF. DNA for the CDR3: TGTGCCAGCAGCACAGGACAGACCGAAAAACTGTTTTTT.

A note on this clone: One end of the junction does not line up with germline, which may come from a read error. The gene calls are TRBV7-9 and TRBJ1-2; D remains unclear. The CDR3 totals 11 residues. Germline V gene data show CDR1 as SEHNR and CDR2 as FQNEAQ (reference sequence). The CDR3 DNA follows: TGTGCCTCGACGAGGGAGATTGGCCACACCTTC. This sequence encodes CASTREIGHTF.

This clone was seen at least ten times. The rearrangement uses TRBV4-1 and TRBJ1-5; D ambiguous. The CDR3 is made up of 16 amino acids. Germline V gives CDR1 MGHRA, CDR2 YSYEKL. V dropped 3 bases and J dropped 3 bases, with 15 bases sitting between them. CDR3 sequence: CASSHGGSGLNQPQHF. The CDR3 DNA sequence: TGCGCCAGCAGCCATGGCGGGAGCGGGCTCAATCAGCCCCAGCATTTT.

The genes are TRBV4-2 and TRBJ2-1, with 8 bases aligning to TRBD2. The CDR3 runs 16 residues. J was trimmed by 1 base and V by 4 bases; bases with no gene match: 6. The V gene's germline CDR1 is LGHNA and CDR2 YNFKEQ. The CDR3 coding sequence is TGTGCCAGCAGCCTAATAACTAGCGGTTCCTACAATGAGCAGTTCTTC. This gives the protein CASSLITSGSYNEQFF.

The CDR3 reads CASSLGAGGFNEQFF. CDR3 nucleotide sequence: TGTGCCAGCAGCTTGGGAGCGGGGGGTTTCAATGAGCAGTTCTTC. The V call is TRBV5-8, the J call TRBJ2-1; 9 bases are a match to TRBD2. The length of the CDR3 is 15 residues. V trimming: 0 bases; J trimming: 6 bases; junction bases outside the gene matches: 4. The germline V gene encodes CDR1 SGHTS and CDR2 YDEGEE.

V and J are TRBV21-1 and TRBJ1-5; the table's D call of TRBD1 was not tested on the DNA. TRBV21-1 is tagged as a pseudogene. CDR3 size: 15 residues. In DNA form, the CDR3 reads TGTGCCAGCAGCAAAGTTAACAGGGCTCCCCAGCCCCAGCATTTT. This translates into CASSKVNRAPQPQHF.

The V and J genes are TRBV30 and TRBJ2-1; 9 bases match TRBD2. The CDR3 has 15 residues. V was clipped by 2 bases and J by 3 bases; unmatched bases: 5. Germline V lookup: CDR1 GTSNPN, CDR2 SVGIG (reference sequence). In DNA, the CDR3 is TGTGCCTGGAGTTCGACTAGCGGTTACTACAATGAGCAGTTCTTC. Translation gives CAWSSTSGYYNEQFF.

The chain has TRBV9 and TRBJ2-7; possibly TRBD1 for D (6 bases). V shed 3 bases and J shed 5 bases, with 12 bases lying between them. Germline CDR1 is SGDLS and CDR2 is YYNGEE. The CDR3 consists of 13 residues. The DNA for the CDR3 is TGTGCCAGCAGCGCAGGACAGTGGGACGAGCAGTACTTC. It is translated as CASSAGQWDEQYF.